This TCR beta chain was profiled in a study of blood T cell repertoires in COVID-19. Whole-study context: COVID-19 samples collected from the United States, Italy and Spain covered acute and convalescent phases. PBMCs, B-cell-depleted T cells, or T cells provided the cDNA or gDNA that made up the material.

Original analysis: For nucleated cells, counts were estimated from reference gene primer amplification. Libraries were prepared by immunoSEQ multiplex PCR; TCRdb keeps only in-frame clonotypes and omits some of them. V and J calls plus clone size are reproduced from that table; the DNA served to infer D and trimming. This sample has roughly 250,000 clones; roughly 89% occur once, and the top ten carry more than 0.75%. Source material: peripheral blood. This sequence was found in a man under 40 with acute or convalescent COVID-19.

The chain's CDR3 is CASSGGTSGGQQETQYF. CDR3 in DNA: TGTGCCAGCAGCGGCGGGACTAGCGGGGGCCAACAAGAGACCCAGTACTTC. V usage is TRBV5-8 and J usage is TRBJ2-5; TRBD2 matches 14 bases. This CDR3 has 17 amino acids. The V and J ends lost 4 bases and 2 bases, in that order; junction bases with no gene match: 7. The germline V gene encodes CDR1 SGHTS and CDR2 YDEGEE.